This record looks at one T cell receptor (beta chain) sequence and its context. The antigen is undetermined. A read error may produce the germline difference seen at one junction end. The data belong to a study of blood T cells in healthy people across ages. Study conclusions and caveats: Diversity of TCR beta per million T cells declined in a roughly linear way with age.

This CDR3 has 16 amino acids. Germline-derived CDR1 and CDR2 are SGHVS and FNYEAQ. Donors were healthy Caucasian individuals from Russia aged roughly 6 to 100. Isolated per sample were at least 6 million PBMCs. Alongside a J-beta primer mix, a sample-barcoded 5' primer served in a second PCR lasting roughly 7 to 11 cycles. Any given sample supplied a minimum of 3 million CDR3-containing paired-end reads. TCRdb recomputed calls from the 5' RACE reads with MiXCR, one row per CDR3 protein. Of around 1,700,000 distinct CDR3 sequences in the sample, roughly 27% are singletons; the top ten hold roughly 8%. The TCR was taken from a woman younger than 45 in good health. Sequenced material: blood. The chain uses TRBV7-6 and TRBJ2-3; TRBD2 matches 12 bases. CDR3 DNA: TGTTCCAGCAGCTTAGGGACTAGCGGGTCGTTGGATACGCAGTATTTT. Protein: CSSSLGTSGSLDTQYF.